A single count supports the clone carrying this T cell receptor beta chain. The antigen is unknown. Germline V gene data show CDR1 as GTSNPN and CDR2 as SVGIG (reference sequence). Germline trimming cut 4 bases from V and 9 bases from J; bases unmatched to any gene: 11. CDR3 size: 15 residues. The data derive from a study of graft-versus-host responses after intestinal transplantation. TCRdb's table, derived via immunoSEQ multiplex PCR, lists solely in-frame clones and lacks some. The data contain over 80,000 clones, about nine tenths of them singletons. The sample here was unstimulated CD4+ T cells sorted from spleen or lymph node cells, taken before transplant. The chain couples TRBV30 to TRBJ1-3, with 11 nucleotides matching TRBD1. This TCR derives from a human donor who was the organ donor for an intestinal transplant. DNA for the CDR3: TGTGCCTGGAAAAGTCAGGACAGGGGGCTGAGCACCATATATTTT. Translated: CAWKSQDRGLSTIYF.